This T cell receptor (beta chain) was sequenced in a study of beta chain features in type 1 diabetes. Study-level background: 107,917,701 sorted cells were examined across all samples. General study results and limits: Moderate yet significant TCRB CDR3 shortening was seen in Type 1 diabetes patients in all four CD4+ subsets.

This clone has a handful of counts. Its antigen is not identified. Trimming stripped 3 bases from V and 1 base from J, with 7 bases between. The CDR3 sequence is 13 residues long. CD4+ naive, central memory, regulatory and stem cell-like memory cells were sorted via CD45RO/CCR7/CD25/CD127/CD95/CD27. Each sorted population was over 95% pure. The entirety of the isolated RNA underwent reverse transcription, so expressed TCRB transcripts were sequenced. The assay was immunoSEQ multiplex PCR, and TCRdb's table has in-frame clones only and misses some. The sample lists 600,000 or so clones; more than 13% were seen once.

The rearrangement links TRBV23-1 to TRBJ2-7; D possibly uses TRBD1 or TRBD2 (5 bases each). TRBV23-1 belongs to the ORF category, with a function that is uncertain. Sequencing was carried out using naive CD4+ T cells from blood. The receptor comes from a man between 18 and 29 years old with type 1 diabetes. The CDR3 loop reads CASSQGDSYEQYF. The CDR3 bases are TGCGCCAGCAGTCAGGGGGATTCCTACGAGCAGTACTTC.